Listed here are 15 T cell receptor beta chains from one sample, sequenced in a study of monozygotic twins with inflammatory bowel disease. TCRdb reprocessed the 5' RACE reads and reports one entry per CDR3 protein, with no DNA. This table lists a few hundred thousand distinct CDR3 sequences. Material: blood. The receptors shown here come from a human donor with ulcerative colitis or Crohn's disease, or a healthy co-twin of an affected twin (not recorded which).

The genes are TRBV27 and TRBJ1-2. The CDR3 spans 13 residues. Per the germline V gene, CDR1 is MNHEY and CDR2 is SMNVEV (reference sequence). This CDR3 is CASSFKVNYGYTF.

The chain couples TRBV7-2 to TRBJ2-2. The CDR3 runs 14 residues. CDR1 is SGHTA and CDR2 is FQGNSA in the germline V gene. This chain's CDR3 is CASSLEWGTGELFF.

The chain carries TRBV3-1 and TRBJ2-1; TCRdb's D call of TRBD1 is untestable without DNA. The CDR3 totals 18 residues. CDR1 and CDR2 from the germline V gene are LGHDT and YNNKEL (reference sequence). The CDR3 loop is CASSQDHSRGHDYNEQFF.

The chain carries TRBV29-1 and TRBJ1-2; the TRBD1 assignment by TCRdb is unverifiable without DNA. The germline CDR1 and CDR2 sequences are SQVTM and ANQGSEA. The CDR3 runs to 12 residues. The CDR3 protein is CSVDRPEGGYTF.

This CDR3 reads CASSYSGSSYEQYF. This rearrangement joins TRBV6-6 to TRBJ2-7. CDR3 size: 14 residues. Germline assignment: CDR1 MNHNY and CDR2 SVGAGI (reference sequence).

The CDR3 reads CASSYSKWGGETQYF. V and J are TRBV6-5 and TRBJ2-5. From germline, CDR1 is MNHEY and CDR2 SVGAGI. The CDR3 loop spans 15 amino acids.

The J gene is TRBJ2-5, the V gene TRBV7-3; lacking DNA, the TRBD1 call made by TCRdb goes unchecked. Germline CDR1 SGHTA, CDR2 FQGTGA. The CDR3 runs to 14 residues. The CDR3 protein is CASSSTGGRETQYF.

The V call is TRBV11-2, the J call TRBJ2-3; TCRdb proposes TRBD1, but this gene call is untestable without DNA. Germline CDR1 SGHAT, CDR2 FQNNGV. This CDR3 comprises 15 residues. CDR3 loop: CASSLVRGITDTQYF.

The gene calls are TRBV7-3 and TRBJ1-6. This CDR3 has 14 residues. CDR1 is SGHTA and CDR2 is FQGTGA in the germline V gene. The CDR3 protein is CASSLDTYNSPLHF.

The chain is built from TRBV5-6 and TRBJ2-5; TCRdb lists TRBD1, though no DNA is available to test this call. Germline V lookup: CDR1 SGHDT, CDR2 YYEEEE. The CDR3 has 15 residues. This CDR3 reads CASSFTGFWGETQYF.

The CDR3 is CASSDEASTDTQYF. The V call is TRBV10-2, the J call TRBJ2-3. Germline CDR1 and CDR2: WSHSY and SAAADI. CDR3 size: 14 residues.

The gene calls are TRBV29-1 and TRBJ2-4; TCRdb lists TRBD2, though no DNA is available to test this call. This CDR3 has 14 amino acids. CDR1 is SQVTM, CDR2 ANQGSEA, per germline. The CDR3 here is CSVEDRVKGDIQYF.

The rearrangement links TRBV7-2 to TRBJ1-5. The CDR3 covers 13 residues. Germline CDR1 and CDR2: SGHTA and FQGNSA. Here the CDR3 reads CASSAWETQPQHF.

The gene calls are TRBV21-1 and TRBJ2-3. TRBV21-1 is recorded as a pseudogene. The CDR3 is 13 residues long. The CDR3 loop is CASSKDYLATQYF.

The chain uses TRBV29-1 and TRBJ2-3; the TRBD2 assignment by TCRdb is unverifiable without DNA. This CDR3 contains 14 residues. The germline CDR1 and CDR2 sequences are SQVTM and ANQGSEA. The CDR3 region is CSVRTSGNTDTQYF.